The rows below give T cell receptor beta chains drawn from one sample of a study of blood T cell repertoires in COVID-19. This table comes from immunoSEQ multiplex PCR, and its TCRdb copy is limited to in-frame clones, with some not included. The top ten clones hold 20% to 25% of a sample with 150,000 to 200,000 clones, about 90% of them seen once. Sequencing was performed on peripheral blood. These receptors came from a man aged 55 to 70 with active or convalescent COVID-19. The CDR3 runs from the conserved cysteine through the conserved F or W. The D gene is left open where the match is weak. Size values are once, few and many counts, or a class for expanded clones, and some rows have none.

NA,TRBJ1-5,NA,TRBV2,TGTGCCAGCAGGTCGGACATCTCAGTTAGCAATCAGCCCCAGCATTTT,CASRSDISVSNQPQHF
once,TRBJ1-6,NA,TRBV5-4,TGTGCCAGCAGCTTGGATGGGGGCCCCAATTCACCCCTCCACTTT,CASSLDGGPNSPLHF
NA,TRBJ2-3,TRBD1,TRBV10-3,TGTGCCATCAGCCTACAGGGGGCGCGGGAGGATACGCAGTATTTT,CAISLQGAREDTQYF
NA,TRBJ2-5,NA,TRBV5-6,TGTGCCAGCAGCTTGGACCCGGGAGAGACCCAGTACTTC,CASSLDPGETQYF
once,TRBJ1-1,TRBD1,TRBV6-6,TGTGCCAGCAGGGGACAGGGCCAAACTGAAGCTTTCTTT,CASRGQGQTEAFF
NA,TRBJ2-1,NA,TRBV10-1,TGCGCCAGCAGTGAGTCGACTCGGGCCTGGGGGGATGAGCAGTTCTTC,CASSESTRAWGDEQFF
NA,TRBJ2-7,NA,TRBV11-3,TGTGCCAGCAGCCTGGGACAATCATCCTACGAGCAGTACTTC,CASSLGQSSYEQYF
NA,TRBJ1-6,NA,TRBV19,TGTGCCAGTAGTATACAGGCAGGGGAAGGTTATAATTCACCCCTCCACTTT,CASSIQAGEGYNSPLHF
NA,TRBJ1-1,TRBD1,TRBV5-5,TGTGCCAGCAGCTTGGTCCTCAGGGGGCGGAACACTGAAGCTTTCTTT,CASSLVLRGRNTEAFF
NA,TRBJ1-2,NA,TRBV29-1,TGCAGCGTTGAATTGGGGGCTGATAACTATGGCTACACCTTC,CSVELGADNYGYTF
NA,TRBJ2-3,TRBD1,TRBV5-1,TGCGCCAGCAGCTCGAGGGGGACAGGGGTCACAGATACGCAGTATTTT,CASSSRGTGVTDTQYF
NA,TRBJ1-5,NA,TRBV11-2,TGTGCCAGCAGCCGCGAAGCAGGGAATCAGCCCCAGCATTTT,CASSREAGNQPQHF
once,TRBJ2-7,TRBD1,TRBV15,TGTGCCACCAGCAGAGGGGATTCGGGACAGGGCTACGAGCAGTACTTC,CATSRGDSGQGYEQYF
few,TRBJ2-7,TRBD1,TRBV5-1,TGCGCCAGCAGCTTGGGGACAGGGGGCGTTTACGAGCAGTACTTC,CASSLGTGGVYEQYF
NA,TRBJ1-3,NA,TRBV5-1,TGCGCCAGCAGCTTGGTCGCTTCCTACTCTGGAAACACCATATATTTT,CASSLVASYSGNTIYF
NA,TRBJ1-1,TRBD1,TRBV9,TGTGCCAGCAGCGTAGAATCGACAGGGCGGACTGAAGCTTTCTTT,CASSVESTGRTEAFF
NA,TRBJ2-7,TRBD1,TRBV9,TGTGCCAGCAGCTCTACCGGGACAGGGAGAGCCGAGCAGTACTTC,CASSSTGTGRAEQYF
few,TRBJ1-2,NA,TRBV19,TGTGCCAGCTACAACCCCGGGGGGGGCCCCTCGGGGGGCTACACCTTC,CASYNPGGGPSGGYTF
few,TRBJ1-1,NA,TRBV5-1,TGCGCCAGCAGCTTGCGGGGGATTGAAGCTTTCTTT,CASSLRGIEAFF
NA,TRBJ2-3,NA,TRBV7-2,TGTGCCAGCAGCCTTCAGTATACGCAGTATTTT,CASSLQYTQYF
once,TRBJ2-7,TRBD1,TRBV19,TGTGCCACCTCTCCGGGACAGGGTCACTACGAGCAGTACTTC,CATSPGQGHYEQYF
few,TRBJ1-2,TRBD1,TRBV6-5,TGTGCCAGCACTATGGACAGGTTTTCTGGCTACACCTTC,CASTMDRFSGYTF